This T cell receptor beta chain is drawn from a study of blood T cell repertoires in COVID-19. Unmatched junction bases numbered 14, after V lost 5 bases and J lost 7 bases. CDR3 length equals 17 residues. The germline gives CDR1 MNHEY, CDR2 SMNVEV (reference sequence). Authors' data handling: Amplification with reference gene primers provided the estimates of nucleated cell counts. Sequenced by immunoSEQ multiplex PCR; TCRdb stores in-frame clones only, minus some. V and J calls and clone size are given by that table; D and trimming were obtained from the DNA. The profile shows about 110,000 clones, over 80% of them singletons. A few counts support this clone.

Input material: peripheral blood. The chain uses TRBV27 and TRBJ2-7, with TRBD2 matching over 13 bases. The receptor comes from a woman in her 70s with acute or convalescent COVID-19. The CDR3 coding sequence is TGTGCCAGCAGTCGCATCCCGGGACTAGCGGGGTCGGCGGAGCAGTACTTC. It specifies CASSRIPGLAGSAEQYF.